The 32 T cell receptor beta chains below come from one sample, sequenced in a study of OX40 agonist ivuxolimab in advanced cancers. Here immunoSEQ multiplex PCR was the method, and the copy in TCRdb shows in-frame clones only, minus some. Here the sample spans just over 95,000 clones, 85% to 90% being singletons. Specimen: CD4+ or CD8+ T cells sorted from blood, collected in a trial of the OX40 agonist ivuxolimab. The receptors here all came from an adult with an advanced solid tumor such as melanoma, head and neck, liver or kidney cancer.

The chain has TRBV4-1 and TRBJ2-5; perhaps TRBD1 as D (5 bases). CDR3 length: 15 residues. Germline CDR1 is MGHRA and CDR2 is YSYEKL. Trimming cost V 4 bases and J 5 bases, with 17 bases left between them. The CDR3 DNA reads TGCGCCAGCAGCCCCCAGACGGCAGGGAAGGAGACCCAGTACTTC. Amino acids: CASSPQTAGKETQYF.

CDR3 nucleotide sequence: TGCAGCGCCGCCCCAGCCGGCCCGCAGTATTTT. This translates into CSAAPAGPQYF. This chain links TRBV29-1 with TRBJ2-3; D is unclear. Deletions cut 7 bases from V and 10 bases from J, with 15 bases between. Per germline, CDR1 SQVTM and CDR2 ANQGSEA. This CDR3 is 11 amino acids long.

J is TRBJ1-1 and V is TRBV5-1, with D maybe TRBD1 (5 bases). Germline-derived CDR1 and CDR2 are SGHRS and YFSETQ. The CDR3 runs to 12 residues. V shed 4 bases and J shed 10 bases, with 14 bases lying between them. The CDR3 bases are TGCGCCAGCAGCCCCGGGACGTCAACAGCTTTCTTT. Its translation: CASSPGTSTAFF.

This clone appeared a few times. The rearrangement uses TRBV7-6 and TRBJ1-2, with D perhaps TRBD1 (5 bases). V lost 5 bases and J lost 4, with 14 bases in between. This CDR3 is built from 14 residues. Germline V CDR1 and CDR2: SGHVS, FNYEAQ. The CDR3 DNA reads as TGTGCCAGCAGCCCCAGGGCCAGCGCCTATGGCTACACCTTC. Protein: CASSPRASAYGYTF.

The V and J genes are TRBV11-2 and TRBJ1-3, with a possible D match to TRBD1 (5 bases). Trimming removed 2 bases from V and 2 bases from J, with 7 bases in between. Per the germline V gene, CDR1 is SGHAT and CDR2 is FQNNGV. There are 14 residues in the CDR3. This CDR3 is CASSLRGTGNTIYF. CDR3 nucleotide sequence: TGTGCCAGCAGCTTACGGGGGACTGGAAACACCATATATTTT.

J is TRBJ2-3 and V is TRBV5-4; D unresolved. The germline V and J ends were trimmed by 1 base and 6 bases, with 3 bases remaining between them. Germline V gene sequence: CDR1 SGHNT, CDR2 YYREEE (reference sequence). CDR3 size: 11 residues. DNA for the CDR3: TGTGCCAGCAGCTTGATCGATACGCAGTATTTT. Protein sequence: CASSLIDTQYF.

The chain uses TRBV5-4 and TRBJ2-2; D is unclear. This CDR3 is 13 amino acids long. Germline-derived CDR1 and CDR2 are SGHNT and YYREEE (reference sequence). V lost 3 bases and J lost 4, with 7 bases in between. CDR3 amino acids: CASSWLLTGELFF. CDR3 coding DNA: TGTGCCAGCAGCTGGCTACTCACCGGGGAGCTGTTTTTT.

This clone has only a few counts. This chain uses TRBV5-1 with TRBJ2-3; D is perhaps TRBD2 (5 bases). The CDR3 length is 15 residues. The V gene's germline CDR1 is SGHRS and CDR2 YFSETQ. Trimming left V 0 bases short and J 1 base short, with 9 bases between. This CDR3 is CASSLALGGTDTQYF. The CDR3 region has the DNA TGCGCCAGCAGCTTGGCGTTGGGAGGCACAGATACGCAGTATTTT. The whole variable domain, filled in from reference TRBV5-1 and TRBJ2-3, reads KAGVTQTPRYLIKTRGQQVTLSCSPISGHRSVSWYQQTPGQGLQFLFEYFSETQRNKGNFPGRFSGRQFSNSRSEMNVSTLELGDSALYLCASSLALGGTDTQYFGPGTRLTVL.

This clone has only a few counts. This chain uses TRBV30 with TRBJ1-1, with no clear D. The CDR3 is 12 amino acids. With 3 bases removed from V and 5 bases from J, the gap between germline ends came to 10 bases. Looked up from germline, CDR1 is GTSNPN and CDR2 is SVGIG (reference sequence). The CDR3 is CAWRHGWTEAFF. In nucleotides, the CDR3 is TGTGCCTGGAGACACGGGTGGACTGAAGCTTTCTTT.

V and J are TRBV11-2 and TRBJ2-2; 9 bases map to TRBD1. CDR3 length: 16 amino acids. Germline loops: CDR1 SGHAT, CDR2 FQNNGV. J was trimmed by 5 bases and V by 4 bases; bases with no gene match: 8. In DNA, the CDR3 is TGTGCCAGCAGCTCAGCCGGGACAGGGTTGACCGGGGAGCTGTTTTTT. Residues: CASSSAGTGLTGELFF.

Here the CDR3 reads CASSLTGTVTDTQYF. The CDR3 nucleotides read TGTGCCAGCAGCTTGACTGGGACAGTCACAGATACGCAGTATTTT. This chain uses TRBV9 with TRBJ2-3; TRBD1 matches at 7 bases. Per germline, CDR1 SGDLS and CDR2 YYNGEE. This CDR3 comprises 15 residues. The V and J ends lost 4 bases and 2 bases, in that order; junction bases with no gene match: 7.

DNA of the CDR3: TGCGCCAGCAGCCAAGAGGCCCCAGATACGCAGTATTTT. Protein: CASSQEAPDTQYF. V usage is TRBV4-1 and J usage is TRBJ2-3; D ambiguous. V lost 0 bases and J 4 bases, leaving 5 bases between the germline ends. Germline CDR1 reads MGHRA; CDR2 reads YSYEKL. The CDR3 spans 13 residues.

This rearrangement joins TRBV10-3 to TRBJ1-1; D not resolved. CDR1 and CDR2 (germline): ENHRY, SYGVKD. V lost 6 bases and J 4 bases, leaving 15 bases between the germline ends. The CDR3 loop spans 14 amino acids. The CDR3 DNA sequence: TGTGCCATCAGAAATGTCGGGGAAAGCACTGAAGCTTTCTTT. Residues: CAIRNVGESTEAFF.

CDR3 protein: CASSIAHRVIYNQPQHF. CDR3 bases: TGTGCCAGTAGTATAGCCCACAGGGTTATCTACAATCAGCCCCAGCATTTT. V is TRBV19 and J is TRBJ1-5; D perhaps matches TRBD1 (6 bases). The CDR3 is 17 residues long. Trimming removed 1 base from V and 3 bases from J, with 16 bases in between. The germline CDR1 and CDR2 sequences are LNHDA and SQIVND (reference sequence).

This clone occurred a few times. V and J are TRBV10-3 and TRBJ1-3; D might be TRBD1 (5 bases). This CDR3 comprises 14 residues. V lost 6 bases, J lost 3 bases, and 12 bases lay in between. Germline CDR1 ENHRY, CDR2 SYGVKD. For the CDR3, the DNA is TGTGCCATCAGACAGGTGTCGAGTGGAAACACCATATATTTT. Protein sequence: CAIRQVSSGNTIYF.

V is TRBV28 and J is TRBJ2-1, with 9 bases aligning to TRBD2. The CDR3 extends over 16 amino acids. Germline CDR1 MDHEN, CDR2 SYDVKM. J lost 4 bases, V lost 5 bases, and 9 bases had no gene match. The CDR3 spells CASSPPPSGAYNEQFF. The CDR3 DNA follows: TGTGCCAGCAGTCCGCCCCCTAGCGGGGCTTACAATGAGCAGTTCTTC.

This rearrangement joins TRBV4-2 to TRBJ2-1; tentatively, D is TRBD1 (6 bases). V was trimmed by 1 base and J by 5 bases, leaving 15 bases between them. Germline V gene sequence: CDR1 LGHNA, CDR2 YNFKEQ. The CDR3 runs to 16 residues. As DNA, the CDR3 is TGTGCCAGCAGCCAAGGCAGGGGACCTCAAAACAATGAGCAGTTCTTC. Its protein is CASSQGRGPQNNEQFF.

The V call is TRBV6-5, the J call TRBJ1-3; D unresolved. This CDR3 contains 16 residues. Per the germline V gene, CDR1 is MNHEY and CDR2 is SVGAGI. V lost 2 bases, J lost 1 base, and 12 bases lay in between. The CDR3 spells CASSYPAVPSGNTIYF. The CDR3 nucleotides are TGTGCCAGCAGTTACCCGGCAGTTCCTTCTGGAAACACCATATATTTT.

The chain recombines TRBV9 with TRBJ1-1, with D possibly matching TRBD1 (5 bases). The V gene's germline CDR1 is SGDLS and CDR2 YYNGEE. The length of the CDR3 is 14 residues. V was cut by 4 bases and J by 4 bases, with 14 bases left in between. The CDR3 sequence: CASSLNPRGTEAFF. The CDR3, as DNA: TGTGCCAGCAGCCTCAATCCGAGGGGCACTGAAGCTTTCTTT.

This chain links TRBV6-5 with TRBJ2-1, with D perhaps matching TRBD1 or TRBD2 (5 bases each). V was shortened by 5 bases and J by 5 bases, with 10 bases between the two germline ends. The CDR3 is 13 amino acids. CDR1 MNHEY and CDR2 SVGAGI come from the germline V gene. The CDR3 loop reads CASSRGGNNEQFF. The CDR3, as DNA: TGTGCCAGCAGTCGTGGGGGTAACAATGAGCAGTTCTTC.

The rearrangement joins TRBV11-2 to TRBJ2-2, with D unresolved. CDR3 length equals 14 residues. Germline V gene lookup returns CDR1 SGHAT and CDR2 FQNNGV. V shed 2 bases and J shed 4 bases, with 8 bases lying between them. The CDR3 loop reads CASSLSGGTGELFF. The CDR3 DNA follows: TGTGCCAGCAGCTTATCGGGTGGCACCGGGGAGCTGTTTTTT.

The rearrangement uses TRBV7-2 and TRBJ2-5, with a tentative D call TRBD1 (5 bases). The germline V gene encodes CDR1 SGHTA and CDR2 FQGNSA. The CDR3 has 13 amino acids. The germline V and J ends were trimmed by 1 base and 5 bases, with 8 bases remaining between them. The DNA of the CDR3 is TGTGCCAGCAGCTTAGAGGCAGGGGAGACCCAGTACTTC. Amino acid sequence: CASSLEAGETQYF.

This clone has just one count. The chain combines TRBV11-2 with TRBJ1-1; D unclear. V gave up 1 base and J gave up 1 base, with 10 bases separating them. This CDR3 region has 15 residues. Germline V gene data show CDR1 as SGHAT and CDR2 as FQNNGV. The CDR3 nucleotides read TGTGCCAGCAGCTTAGTTACTTGGGGGAACACTGAAGCTTTCTTT. Amino acids: CASSLVTWGNTEAFF. The full variable domain, completed using reference TRBV11-2 and TRBJ1-1, is EAGVAQSPRYKIIEKRQSVAFWCNPISGHATLYWYQQILGQGPKLLIQFQNNGVVDDSQLPKDRFSAERLKGVDSTLKIQPAKLEDSAVYLCASSLVTWGNTEAFFGQGTRLTVV.

The chain joins TRBV14 to TRBJ1-1; D is ambiguous. The length of the CDR3 is 14 residues. Germline CDR1 and CDR2: SGHDN and FVKESK. Between the trimmed V and J ends, which lost 0 bases and 5 bases, there was a span of 10 bases. CDR3 sequence reads: CASSQDLSGTEAFF. For the CDR3, the DNA is TGTGCCAGCAGCCAAGACCTCTCGGGAACTGAAGCTTTCTTT. The full variable domain, completed using reference TRBV14 and TRBJ1-1, is EAGVTQFPSHSVIEKGQTVTLRCDPISGHDNLYWYRRVMGKEIKFLLHFVKESKQDESGMPNNRFLAERTGGTYSTLKVQPAELEDSGVYFCASSQDLSGTEAFFGQGTRLTVV.

This chain joins TRBV9 and TRBJ2-4; 9 positions agree with TRBD2. The CDR3 runs 16 residues. With V trimmed by 0 bases and J by 1 base, 2 bases remained unmatched. From germline, CDR1 is SGDLS and CDR2 YYNGEE. CDR3 bases: TGTGCCAGCAGCGTAGGTCTAGCGGGGGCCAAAAACATTCAGTACTTC. Amino acids: CASSVGLAGAKNIQYF.

J is TRBJ2-2 and V is TRBV11-2; 10 bases fit TRBD2. Looked up from germline, CDR1 is SGHAT and CDR2 is FQNNGV. Trimming cost V 4 bases and J 2 bases; bases outside gene matches: 4. The CDR3 consists of 16 residues. For the CDR3, the DNA is TGTGCCAGCAGCTCCCTAGCGGGGGCCAACACCGGGGAGCTGTTTTTT. This gives the protein CASSSLAGANTGELFF.

V gene TRBV6-1 combines with J gene TRBJ1-6, with D uncertain. CDR3 length: 16 amino acids. Trimming shortened V by 1 base and J by 0 bases, and 7 bases separated the two germline ends. Germline-derived CDR1 and CDR2 are MNHNS and SASEGT. The CDR3 DNA reads TGTGCCAGCAGTGAAGGACGGTCCTCCTATAATTCACCCCTCCACTTT. Protein product: CASSEGRSSYNSPLHF.

The J gene is TRBJ2-2, the V gene TRBV7-7, with 12 bases lining up with TRBD2. Germline CDR1 is SSHAT and CDR2 is FNYEAQ (reference sequence). The CDR3 totals 19 residues. V dropped 0 bases and J dropped 4; count of bases not matched to a gene: 9. CDR3 loop: CASSLALPGLAGFTGELFF. The CDR3 DNA sequence: TGTGCCAGCAGCTTAGCGCTTCCCGGACTAGCGGGATTCACCGGGGAGCTGTTTTTT. Supplemented by reference TRBV7-7 and TRBJ2-2, the full variable domain reads GAGVSQSPRYKVTKRGQDVTLRCDPISSHATLYWYQQALGQGPEFLTYFNYEAQPDKSGLPSDRFSAERPEGSISTLTIQRTEQRDSAMYRCASSLALPGLAGFTGELFFGEGSRLTVL.

This clone was counted a single time. This sequence joins TRBV27 and TRBJ1-2; 10 positions agree with TRBD1. The V gene end was trimmed by 4 bases and the J gene end by 3 bases; junction bases not matched to a gene: 8. From germline, CDR1 is MNHEY and CDR2 SMNVEV (reference sequence). The CDR3 extends over 16 amino acids. The DNA of the CDR3 is TGTGCCAGCAGTTCCCCGAGACAGGGGGCTCACTATGGCTACACCTTC. Amino acid sequence: CASSSPRQGAHYGYTF.

The V and J genes are TRBV19 and TRBJ2-1, with 7 bases aligning to TRBD1. The CDR3 loop spans 13 amino acids. The ends lost 9 bases at V and 6 bases at J; junction bases unmatched: 8. The germline CDR1 and CDR2 sequences are LNHDA and SQIVND (reference sequence). The CDR3 reads CASGNDRVNEQFF. In DNA form, the CDR3 reads TGTGCCAGCGGGAACGACAGGGTCAATGAGCAGTTCTTC.

The chain carries TRBV5-1 and TRBJ2-5; D possibly corresponds to TRBD1 (8 bases). The CDR3 has 16 amino acids. V lost 4 bases and J 0 bases, leaving 16 bases between the germline ends. Per germline, CDR1 SGHRS and CDR2 YFSETQ. In nucleotides, the CDR3 is TGCGCCAGCAGCCTCGGGGGGACAGGAGACCAAGAGACCCAGTACTTC. Translating gives CASSLGGTGDQETQYF.

The chain employs TRBV9 and TRBJ2-1; D is uncertain. The CDR3 loop spans 14 amino acids. Germline assignment: CDR1 SGDLS and CDR2 YYNGEE. The V gene lost 2 bases and the J gene lost 7 bases, with 13 bases spanning the gap. The CDR3 bases are TGTGCCAGCAGCGTCGGTAGCCTTTGGAATGAGCAGTTCTTC. Residues: CASSVGSLWNEQFF.